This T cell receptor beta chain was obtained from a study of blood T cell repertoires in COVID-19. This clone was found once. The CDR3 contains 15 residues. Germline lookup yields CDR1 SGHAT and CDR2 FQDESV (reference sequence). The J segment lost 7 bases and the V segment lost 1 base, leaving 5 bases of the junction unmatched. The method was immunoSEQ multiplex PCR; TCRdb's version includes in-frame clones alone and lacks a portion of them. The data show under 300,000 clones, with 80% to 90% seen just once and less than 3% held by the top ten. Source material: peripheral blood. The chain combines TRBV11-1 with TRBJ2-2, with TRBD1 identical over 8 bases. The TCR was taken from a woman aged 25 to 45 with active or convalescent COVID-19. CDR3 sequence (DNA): TGTGCCAGCAGCTTAGGGACAGGGAAAGGCGGGGAGCTGTTTTTT. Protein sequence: CASSLGTGKGGELFF.